The 7 T cell receptor beta chains below all came from one sample that was sequenced in a study of cytomegalovirus exposure and HLA in healthy donors. The PCR contained 60 Vbeta and 13 Jbeta primers. Method: immunoSEQ multiplex PCR; TCRdb's copy keeps in-frame clones and lacks some. The sample table sets out roughly 30,000 clones. Material for sequencing was PBMCs. The receptors come from a middle-aged woman in good health and CMV-seropositive.

The CDR3, as DNA: TGTGCCAGCTGTAGACAGGGGGCGGGCTATGGCTACACCTTC. Its translation: CASCRQGAGYGYTF. V is TRBV6-1 and J is TRBJ1-2; the match to TRBD1 covers 10 bases. This CDR3 region has 14 residues. With 8 bases clipped from V and 4 bases from J, the junction kept 7 bases outside the gene matches. Germline CDR1 reads MNHNS; CDR2 reads SASEGT.

The chain employs TRBV5-6 and TRBJ2-1, with 13 positions matching TRBD2. This CDR3 contains 16 residues. Looked up from germline, CDR1 is SGHDT and CDR2 is YYEEEE. After removal of 3 bases from V and 4 bases from J, the junction contained 4 bases not matched to a gene. The CDR3, as DNA: TGTGCCAGCAGCTCAGGGACTAGCGGGATTTACAATGAGCAGTTCTTC. Encoded protein: CASSSGTSGIYNEQFF. Looking up the rest from reference TRBV5-6 and TRBJ2-1 gives the full variable domain: DAGVTQSPTHLIKTRGQQVTLRCSPKSGHDTVSWYQQALGQGPQFIFQYYEEEERQRGNFPDRFSGHQFPNYSSELNVNALLLGDSALYLCASSSGTSGIYNEQFFGPGTRLTVL.

This chain links TRBV5-4 with TRBJ1-2; 8 bases are shared with TRBD1. The CDR3 is made up of 14 amino acids. Germline V CDR1 and CDR2: SGHNT, YYREEE (reference sequence). J was trimmed by 8 bases and V by 2 bases; bases with no gene match: 8. DNA of the CDR3: TGTGCCAGCAGCTTCTTTGGACAGGGAAGGGGCTACACCTTC. Its translation: CASSFFGQGRGYTF.

V usage is TRBV29-1 and J usage is TRBJ2-2, with D perhaps matching TRBD2 (5 bases). CDR1 and CDR2 from the germline V gene are SQVTM and ANQGSEA. V was trimmed by 1 base and J by 5 bases, leaving 5 bases between them. The CDR3 loop spans 12 amino acids. The CDR3 spells CSVEGGTGELFF. The DNA of the CDR3 is TGCAGCGTTGAAGGAGGGACCGGGGAGCTGTTTTTT.

The chain uses TRBV9 and TRBJ2-3, with unresolved D. Germline assignment: CDR1 SGDLS and CDR2 YYNGEE. The CDR3 loop spans 14 amino acids. V lost 4 bases and J lost 2, with 11 bases in between. CDR3 nucleotide sequence: TGTGCCAGCAGCATAGACCCCTACACAGATACGCAGTATTTT. Its protein is CASSIDPYTDTQYF.

V usage is TRBV6-6 and J usage is TRBJ1-1, with 8 positions matching TRBD1. CDR3 length equals 16 residues. CDR1 MNHNY and CDR2 SVGAGI come from the germline V gene (reference sequence). The V gene end was trimmed by 0 bases and the J gene end by 6 bases; junction bases not matched to a gene: 9. The CDR3 nucleotides read TGTGCCAGCAGTTACTCGATCGGACAGGGTTTAGCTGAAGCTTTCTTT. It encodes CASSYSIGQGLAEAFF.

The CDR3 spells CASSSGTGSYEQYF. As DNA, the CDR3 is TGTGCCAGCAGCTCCGGGACAGGCTCCTACGAGCAGTACTTC. The chain couples TRBV9 to TRBJ2-7; 8 bases line up with TRBD1. Germline-derived CDR1 and CDR2 are SGDLS and YYNGEE. Germline trimming cut 4 bases from V and 0 bases from J; bases unmatched to any gene: 3. This CDR3 spans 14 amino acids.